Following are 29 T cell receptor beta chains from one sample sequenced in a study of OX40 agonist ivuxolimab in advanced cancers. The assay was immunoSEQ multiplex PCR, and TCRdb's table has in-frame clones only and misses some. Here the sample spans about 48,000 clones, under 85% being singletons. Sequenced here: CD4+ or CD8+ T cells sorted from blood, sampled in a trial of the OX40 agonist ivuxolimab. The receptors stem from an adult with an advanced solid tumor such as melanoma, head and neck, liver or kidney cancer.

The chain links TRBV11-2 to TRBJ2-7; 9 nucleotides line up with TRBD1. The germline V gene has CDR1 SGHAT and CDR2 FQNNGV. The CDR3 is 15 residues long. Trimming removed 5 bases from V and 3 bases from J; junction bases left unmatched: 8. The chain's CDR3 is CASSQWDREIYEQYF. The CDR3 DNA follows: TGTGCCAGCAGCCAATGGGACAGGGAAATCTACGAGCAGTACTTC.

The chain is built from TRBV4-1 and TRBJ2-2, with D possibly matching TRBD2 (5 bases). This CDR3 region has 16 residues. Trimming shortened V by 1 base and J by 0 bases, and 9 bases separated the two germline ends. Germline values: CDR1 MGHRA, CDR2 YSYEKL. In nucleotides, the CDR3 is TGCGCCAGCAGCCAAGCCAGCGGTGCGAACACCGGGGAGCTGTTTTTT. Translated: CASSQASGANTGELFF.

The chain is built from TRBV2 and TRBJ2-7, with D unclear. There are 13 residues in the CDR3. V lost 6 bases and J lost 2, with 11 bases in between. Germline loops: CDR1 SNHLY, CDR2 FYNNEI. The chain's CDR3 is CASRFAEPYEQYF. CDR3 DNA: TGTGCCAGCAGATTCGCGGAACCCTACGAGCAGTACTTC.

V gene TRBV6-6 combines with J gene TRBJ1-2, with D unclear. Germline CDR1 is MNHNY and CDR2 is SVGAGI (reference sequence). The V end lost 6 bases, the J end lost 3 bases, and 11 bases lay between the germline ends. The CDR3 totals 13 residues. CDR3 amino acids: CASRPGVDYGYTF. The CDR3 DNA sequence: TGTGCCAGCAGGCCAGGAGTGGACTATGGCTACACCTTC.

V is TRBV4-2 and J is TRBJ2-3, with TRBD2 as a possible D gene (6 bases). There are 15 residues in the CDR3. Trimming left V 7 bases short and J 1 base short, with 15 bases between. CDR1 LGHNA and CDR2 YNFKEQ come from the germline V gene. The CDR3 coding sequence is TGTGCCAGCACCTGGACGGGGGTTGGCACAGATACGCAGTATTTT. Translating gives CASTWTGVGTDTQYF.

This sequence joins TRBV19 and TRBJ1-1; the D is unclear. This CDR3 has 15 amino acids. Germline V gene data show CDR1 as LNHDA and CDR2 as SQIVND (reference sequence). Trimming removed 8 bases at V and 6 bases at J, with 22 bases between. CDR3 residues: CASYPIDGRTAEAFF. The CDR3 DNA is TGTGCCAGTTACCCAATCGACGGCAGAACGGCTGAAGCTTTCTTT.

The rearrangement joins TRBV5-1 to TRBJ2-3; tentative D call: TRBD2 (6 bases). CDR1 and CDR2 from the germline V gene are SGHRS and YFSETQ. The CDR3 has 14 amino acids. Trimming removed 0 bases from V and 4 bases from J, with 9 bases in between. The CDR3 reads CASSLDWGADTQYF. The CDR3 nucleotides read TGCGCCAGCAGCTTGGATTGGGGGGCAGATACGCAGTATTTT.

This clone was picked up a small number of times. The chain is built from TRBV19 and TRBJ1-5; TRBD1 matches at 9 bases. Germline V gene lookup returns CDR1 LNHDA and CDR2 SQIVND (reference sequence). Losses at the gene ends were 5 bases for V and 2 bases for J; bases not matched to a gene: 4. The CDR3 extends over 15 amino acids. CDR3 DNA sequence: TGTGCCAGTAGTGCGGGACAGGGCCGCAATCAGCCCCAGCATTTT. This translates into CASSAGQGRNQPQHF. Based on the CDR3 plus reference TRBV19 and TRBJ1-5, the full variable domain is DGGITQSPKYLFRKEGQNVTLSCEQNLNHDAMYWYRQDPGQGLRLIYYSQIVNDFQKGDIAEGYSVSREKKESFPLTVTSAQKNPTAFYLCASSAGQGRNQPQHFGDGTRLSIL.

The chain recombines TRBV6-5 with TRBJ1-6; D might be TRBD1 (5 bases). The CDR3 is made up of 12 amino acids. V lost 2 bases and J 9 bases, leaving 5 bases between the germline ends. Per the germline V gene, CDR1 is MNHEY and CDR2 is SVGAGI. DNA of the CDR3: TGTGCCAGCAGTTACAGGGGTTCACCCCTCCACTTT. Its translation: CASSYRGSPLHF.

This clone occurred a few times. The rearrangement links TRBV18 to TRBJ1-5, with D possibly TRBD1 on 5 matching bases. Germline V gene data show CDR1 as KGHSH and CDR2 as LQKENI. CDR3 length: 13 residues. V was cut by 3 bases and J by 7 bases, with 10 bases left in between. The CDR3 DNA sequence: TGTGCCAGCTCACCGGGGGGGGACCAGCCCCAGCATTTT. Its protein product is CASSPGGDQPQHF. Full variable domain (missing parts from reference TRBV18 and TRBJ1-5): NAGVMQNPRHLVRRRGQEARLRCSPMKGHSHVYWYRQLPEEGLKFMVYLQKENIIDESGMPKERFSAEFPKEGPSILRIQQVVRGDSAAYFCASSPGGDQPQHFGDGTRLSIL.

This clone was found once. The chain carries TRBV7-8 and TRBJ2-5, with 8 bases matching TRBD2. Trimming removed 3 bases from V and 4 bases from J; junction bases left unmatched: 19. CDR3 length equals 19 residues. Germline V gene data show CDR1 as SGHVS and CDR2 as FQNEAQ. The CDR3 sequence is CASSFNHAPGGAVRETQYF. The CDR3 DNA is TGTGCCAGCAGCTTCAACCACGCTCCGGGGGGGGCTGTGAGAGAGACCCAGTACTTC. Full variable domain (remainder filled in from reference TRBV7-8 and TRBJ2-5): GAGVSQSPRYKVAKRGQDVALRCDPISGHVSLFWYQQALGQGPEFLTYFQNEAQLDKSGLPSDRFFAERPEGSVSTLKIQRTQQEDSAVYLCASSFNHAPGGAVRETQYFGPGTRLLVL.

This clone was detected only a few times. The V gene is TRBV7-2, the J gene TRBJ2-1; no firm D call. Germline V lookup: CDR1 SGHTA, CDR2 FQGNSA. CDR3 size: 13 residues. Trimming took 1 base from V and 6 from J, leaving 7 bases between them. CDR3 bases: TGTGCCAGCAGCTTAGGAGGCGGCAATGAGCAGTTCTTC. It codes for CASSLGGGNEQFF.

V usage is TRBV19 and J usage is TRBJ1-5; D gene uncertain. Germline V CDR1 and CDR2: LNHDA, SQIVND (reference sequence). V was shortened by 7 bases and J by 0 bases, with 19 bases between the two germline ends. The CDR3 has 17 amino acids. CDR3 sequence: CASKVTSRFYSNQPQHF. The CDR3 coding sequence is TGTGCCAGTAAAGTAACCTCCAGGTTCTATAGCAATCAGCCCCAGCATTTT.

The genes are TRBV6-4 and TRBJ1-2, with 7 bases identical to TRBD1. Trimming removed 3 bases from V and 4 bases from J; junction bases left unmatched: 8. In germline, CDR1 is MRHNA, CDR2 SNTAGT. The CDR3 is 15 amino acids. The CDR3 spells CASSEVLGGVYGYTF. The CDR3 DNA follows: TGTGCCAGCAGTGAAGTACTAGGGGGCGTCTATGGCTACACCTTC.

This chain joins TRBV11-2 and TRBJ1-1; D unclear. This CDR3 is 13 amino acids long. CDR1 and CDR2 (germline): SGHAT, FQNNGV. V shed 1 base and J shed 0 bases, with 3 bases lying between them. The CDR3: CASSLGVNTEAFF. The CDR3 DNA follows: TGTGCCAGCAGCTTAGGAGTGAACACTGAAGCTTTCTTT.

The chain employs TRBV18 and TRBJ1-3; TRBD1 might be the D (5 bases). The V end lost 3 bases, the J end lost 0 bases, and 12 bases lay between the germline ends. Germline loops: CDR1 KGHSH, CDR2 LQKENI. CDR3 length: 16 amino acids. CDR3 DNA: TGTGCCAGCTCACCGACCCGGGGCTACTCTGGAAACACCATATATTTT. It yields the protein CASSPTRGYSGNTIYF.

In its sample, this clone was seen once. CDR3 DNA sequence: TGCGCCAGCAGCTTGGCACAGGGGGGCCTCGTAGAGACCCAGTACTTC. Translation: CASSLAQGGLVETQYF. This rearrangement joins TRBV5-1 to TRBJ2-5; 8 bases agree with TRBD1. From germline, CDR1 is SGHRS and CDR2 YFSETQ. Trimming cost V 0 bases and J 4 bases; bases outside gene matches: 8. The CDR3 spans 16 residues.

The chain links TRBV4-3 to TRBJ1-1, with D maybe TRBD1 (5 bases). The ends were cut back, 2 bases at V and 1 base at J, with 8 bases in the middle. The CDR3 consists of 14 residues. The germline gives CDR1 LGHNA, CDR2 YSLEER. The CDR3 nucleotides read TGCGCCAGCAGCCAATTAGACAGGAACACTGAAGCTTTCTTT. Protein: CASSQLDRNTEAFF.

CDR3: CASSLNAGTDTQYF. CDR3 coding DNA: TGTGCCAGCAGCTTGAACGCGGGCACAGATACGCAGTATTTT. The chain combines TRBV5-4 with TRBJ2-3; the D is unclear. CDR3 length equals 14 residues. Trimming took 1 base from V and 1 from J, leaving 7 bases between them. From germline, CDR1 is SGHNT and CDR2 YYREEE (reference sequence).

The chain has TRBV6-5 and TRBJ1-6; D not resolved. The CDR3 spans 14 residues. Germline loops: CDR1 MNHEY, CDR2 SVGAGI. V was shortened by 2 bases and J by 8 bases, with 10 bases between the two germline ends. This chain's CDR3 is CASSYTGSDSPLHF. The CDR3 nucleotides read TGTGCCAGCAGTTACACGGGGTCGGATTCACCCCTCCACTTT.

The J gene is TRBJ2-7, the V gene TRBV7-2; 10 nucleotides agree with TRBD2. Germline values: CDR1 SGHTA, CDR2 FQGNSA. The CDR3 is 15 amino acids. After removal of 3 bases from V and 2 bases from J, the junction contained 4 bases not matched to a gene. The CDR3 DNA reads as TGTGCCAGCAGCTTCGGTAGCGGGGGGACCTACGAGCAGTACTTC. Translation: CASSFGSGGTYEQYF.

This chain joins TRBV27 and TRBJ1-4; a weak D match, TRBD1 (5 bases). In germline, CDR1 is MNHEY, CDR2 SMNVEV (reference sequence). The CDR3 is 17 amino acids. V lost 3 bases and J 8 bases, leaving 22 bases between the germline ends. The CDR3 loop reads CASSFRGPHRNREKLFF. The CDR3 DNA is TGTGCCAGCAGTTTTCGGGGTCCGCACAGGAATCGGGAAAAACTGTTTTTT.

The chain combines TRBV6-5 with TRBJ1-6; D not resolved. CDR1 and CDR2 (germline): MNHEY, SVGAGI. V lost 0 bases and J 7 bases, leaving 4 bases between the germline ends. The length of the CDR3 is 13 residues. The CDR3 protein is CASSYSLNSPLHF. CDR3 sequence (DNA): TGTGCCAGCAGTTACTCCTTAAATTCACCCCTCCACTTT.

The CDR3 bases are TGTGCCAGCAGCACCCGGGACATGGTCTACGAGCAGTACTTC. This gives the protein CASSTRDMVYEQYF. The chain employs TRBV21-1 and TRBJ2-7; the table names TRBD1, a call not compared with the DNA. TRBV21-1 constitutes a pseudogene. CDR3 length equals 14 residues.

The CDR3: CASSGRGTSYEQYF. Written as DNA, the CDR3 is TGTGCCAGCAGTGGGCGGGGGACCTCCTACGAGCAGTACTTC. The chain joins TRBV6-1 to TRBJ2-7; 7 positions agree with TRBD2. The CDR3 is 14 amino acids. Germline lookup yields CDR1 MNHNS and CDR2 SASEGT. Trimming took 4 bases from V and 0 from J; bases not matched to a gene: 3.

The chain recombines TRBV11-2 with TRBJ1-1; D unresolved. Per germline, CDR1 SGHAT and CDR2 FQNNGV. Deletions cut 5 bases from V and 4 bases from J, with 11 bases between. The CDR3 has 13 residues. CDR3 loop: CASSPDGSTEAFF. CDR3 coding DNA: TGTGCCAGCAGCCCCGACGGGAGCACTGAAGCTTTCTTT.

The DNA for the CDR3 is TGTGCCAGCAGCTTGGCCAATCGGCAAGAGACCCAGTACTTC. Translating it yields CASSLANRQETQYF. This chain connects TRBV5-5 to TRBJ2-5; no clear D. This CDR3 has 14 residues. Germline V lookup: CDR1 SGHKS, CDR2 YYEKEE (reference sequence). Trimming left V 0 bases short and J 2 bases short, with 8 bases between. Combining the CDR3 with reference TRBV5-5 and TRBJ2-5 gives the whole variable domain DAGVTQSPTHLIKTRGQQVTLRCSPISGHKSVSWYQQVLGQGPQFIFQYYEKEERGRGNFPDRFSARQFPNYSSELNVNALLLGDSALYLCASSLANRQETQYFGPGTRLLVL.

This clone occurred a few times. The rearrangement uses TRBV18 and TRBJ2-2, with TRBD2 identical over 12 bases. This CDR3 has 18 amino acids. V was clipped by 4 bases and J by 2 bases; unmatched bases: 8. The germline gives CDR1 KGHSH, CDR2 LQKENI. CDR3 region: CASSQRLAGAVNTGELFF. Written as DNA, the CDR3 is TGTGCCAGCTCACAAAGACTAGCGGGGGCTGTAAACACCGGGGAGCTGTTTTTT.

The CDR3 sequence is CATTLTGGNQPQHF. The CDR3 nucleotides read TGTGCCACAACCCTCACAGGGGGCAATCAGCCCCAGCATTTT. V usage is TRBV19 and J usage is TRBJ1-5, with 7 bases fitting TRBD1. The CDR3 covers 14 residues. Germline CDR1 reads LNHDA; CDR2 reads SQIVND (reference sequence). Unmatched junction bases numbered 8, after V lost 10 bases and J lost 2 bases.